This is a list of T cell receptor beta chains from one sample in a study of shared clonotypes between healthy human individuals. The method was immunoSEQ multiplex PCR; TCRdb's version includes in-frame clones alone and lacks a portion of them. In the table there are 550,000 to 700,000 clones, 73% of which are singletons. Sequencing was carried out using memory CD4+ T cells sorted from blood. The source is a woman between 25 and 40 years old in good health. Both conserved end residues are part of each CDR3. The D gene is left open where the match is weak. A row's size may be missing; if present it is once, few, many or a size class.

v_gene	j_gene	d_gene	abundance	CDR3nt	CDR3aa
TRBV10-2	TRBJ2-7	.	.	TGCGCCAGCAAAAGGACTGGAGGCTACGAGCAGTACTTC	CASKRTGGYEQYF
TRBV5-6	TRBJ1-4	.	few	TGTGCCAGCAGCTTCGGGCCGGCAGCAACTAATGAAAAACTGTTTTTT	CASSFGPAATNEKLFF
TRBV9	TRBJ1-1	.	.	TGTGCCAGCAGCCAACAGAACACTGAAGCTTTCTTT	CASSQQNTEAFF
TRBV29-1	TRBJ2-5	.	.	TGCAGCGGTTATAGGCCCGGGGTAGAGACCCAGTACTTC	CSGYRPGVETQYF
TRBV7-8	TRBJ2-7	.	.	TGTGCCAGCAGTCTCGTATCCGGGGGCGTCTACGAGCAGTACTTC	CASSLVSGGVYEQYF
TRBV13	TRBJ2-7	TRBD1	once	TGTGCCAGCAGCGCGCGCGCCCGGACAGGGACCGACGAGCAGTACTTC	CASSARARTGTDEQYF
TRBV27	TRBJ2-1	.	.	TGTGCCAGCAGTCAGAGCTCCTACAATGAGCAGTTCTTC	CASSQSSYNEQFF
TRBV27	TRBJ2-7	.	.	TGTGCCAGCCGATCTTCTTGGCGAACTTCATACGAGCAGTACTTC	CASRSSWRTSYEQYF
TRBV2	TRBJ2-2	.	.	TGTGCCAGCAGTGAAGAAAGCGTAGGGCGGGAGCTGTTTTTT	CASSEESVGRELFF
TRBV28	TRBJ1-4	TRBD1	few	TGTGCCAGTGGTCAAACAGGGGGCAAAGCTAATGAAAAACTGTTTTTT	CASGQTGGKANEKLFF
TRBV29-1	TRBJ2-7	TRBD2	.	TGCAGCGTTCCCCGCGGGGGAGGGCTTGAGCAGTACTTC	CSVPRGGGLEQYF
TRBV9	TRBJ1-2	.	.	TGTGCCAGCAGCGTAGCTGGGTGGAGCTATGGCTACACCTTC	CASSVAGWSYGYTF
TRBV23-1	TRBJ2-1	.	.	TGCGCCAGCAGTTACATTCCGGACAGACGCCTGACCCCTTGGAACAATGAGCAGTTCTTC	CASSYIPDRRLTPWNNEQFF
TRBV28	TRBJ1-2	.	.	TGTGCCAGCAGTAACGGGGGGGTCCGTTATGGCTACACCTTC	CASSNGGVRYGYTF
TRBV28	TRBJ2-1	TRBD2	.	TGTGCCAGCACCCCCTCCGGGACTAAGGCTCAAGAGCAGTTCTTC	CASTPSGTKAQEQFF
TRBV2	TRBJ1-2	.	.	TGTGCCAGCAGAAATCCAGGGGAAGAGGGCTACACCTTC	CASRNPGEEGYTF
TRBV25-1	TRBJ1-1	TRBD1	.	TGTGCCAGCAGTCCTATGGACAGGATGAACACTGAAGCTTTCTTT	CASSPMDRMNTEAFF
TRBV29-1	TRBJ2-7	TRBD2	.	TGCAGCGTTGGGCTAGCGGGAGGGCCTTACGAGCAGTACTTC	CSVGLAGGPYEQYF
TRBV2	TRBJ2-7	.	.	TGTGCCAGCGGTTCGGACAGTCCCTACGAGCAGTACTTC	CASGSDSPYEQYF
TRBV11-3	TRBJ2-1	.	many	TGTGCCAGCAGCTTGGACGGGTCGGACAATGAGCAGTTCTTC	CASSLDGSDNEQFF
TRBV30	TRBJ1-5	.	.	TGTGCCTGGAGTGGGGACCCTCGGGGCGCAGGTCAGCCCCAGCATTTT	CAWSGDPRGAGQPQHF
TRBV29-1	TRBJ1-1	.	many	TGCAGCGACGCTGAAGCTTTCTTT	CSDAEAFF
TRBV2	TRBJ1-4	.	.	TGTGCCAGCAAGGGGGAAGAAGAAAAACTGTTTTTT	CASKGEEEKLFF
TRBV19	TRBJ2-7	.	few	TGTGCCAGTAAAAGGGATGGGACCTACGAGCAGTACTTC	CASKRDGTYEQYF
TRBV7-2	TRBJ2-1	TRBD2	few	TGTGCCAGCAGCTTAGCGTTTAGCGGGATAGGTGAGCAGTTCTTC	CASSLAFSGIGEQFF
TRBV18	TRBJ2-2	.	.	TGTGCCAGCAGGAGAGGGGTTGGCACCGGGGAGCTGTTTTTT	CASRRGVGTGELFF
TRBV6-5	TRBJ2-2	.	many	TGTGCCAGCAGCCGCGACGCAAACACCGGGGAGCTGTTTTTT	CASSRDANTGELFF
TRBV29-1	TRBJ2-5	.	.	TGCAGCGTTGAGCCGGGACTTCAAGAGACCCAGTACTTC	CSVEPGLQETQYF